This T cell receptor (beta chain) is from a study of blood T cell repertoires in COVID-19. Study as a whole: Whether acute or convalescent, the COVID-19 samples came from the United States, Italy and Spain.

Per the study methods: Reference gene primer amplification gave estimated nucleated cell counts. Repertoires were generated with immunoSEQ multiplex PCR, while TCRdb's copy carries only in-frame clones and drops some. Clone size and the V and J calls come from that table; the DNA yielded D and trimming. This sample yields about 12,000 clones, of which roughly 80% are seen a single time; more than 3% belongs to the top ten. The CDR3 extends over 16 amino acids. CDR1 and CDR2 (germline): SGHNT, YENEEA. The J segment lost 3 bases and the V segment lost 5 bases, leaving 13 bases of the junction unmatched.

The source material was peripheral blood. The chain couples TRBV11-3 to TRBJ2-7; 7 nucleotides match TRBD1. The receptor's source is a woman between 55 and 75 years old with acute or convalescent COVID-19. As DNA, the CDR3 is TGTGCCAGCAGCGCCGGACAGGTGGGTCCGAGCTACGAGCAGTACTTC. Translating gives CASSAGQVGPSYEQYF.